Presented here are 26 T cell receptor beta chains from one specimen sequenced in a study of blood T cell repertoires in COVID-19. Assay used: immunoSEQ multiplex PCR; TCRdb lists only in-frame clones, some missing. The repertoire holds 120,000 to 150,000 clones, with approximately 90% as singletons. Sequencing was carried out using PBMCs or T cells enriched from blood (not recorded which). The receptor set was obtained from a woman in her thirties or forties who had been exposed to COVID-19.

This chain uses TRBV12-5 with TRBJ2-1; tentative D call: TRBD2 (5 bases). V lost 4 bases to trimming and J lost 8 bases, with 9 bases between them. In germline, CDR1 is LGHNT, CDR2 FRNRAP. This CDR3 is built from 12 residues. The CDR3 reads CASGSSSYEQFF. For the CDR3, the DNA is TGTGCTAGTGGTTCCTCTAGCTATGAGCAGTTCTTC.

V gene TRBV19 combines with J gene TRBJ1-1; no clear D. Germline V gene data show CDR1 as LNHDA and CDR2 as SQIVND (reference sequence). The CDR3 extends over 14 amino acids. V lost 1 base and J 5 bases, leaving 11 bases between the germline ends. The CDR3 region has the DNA TGTGCCAGTAGTATAGGGGCGGGGTGGACTGAAGCTTTCTTT. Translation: CASSIGAGWTEAFF.

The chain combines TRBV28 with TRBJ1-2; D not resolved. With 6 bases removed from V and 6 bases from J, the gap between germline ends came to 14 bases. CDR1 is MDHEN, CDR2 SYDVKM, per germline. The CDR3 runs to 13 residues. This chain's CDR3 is CASSPYRKNGYTF. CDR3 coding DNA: TGTGCCAGCAGCCCCTACAGAAAGAATGGCTACACCTTC.

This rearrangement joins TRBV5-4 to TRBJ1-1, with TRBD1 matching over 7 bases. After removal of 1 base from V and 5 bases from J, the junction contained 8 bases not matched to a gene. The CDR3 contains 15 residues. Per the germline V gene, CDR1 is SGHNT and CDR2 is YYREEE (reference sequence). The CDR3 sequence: CASSLIGGGFTEAFF. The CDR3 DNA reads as TGTGCCAGCAGCTTGATAGGAGGGGGCTTTACTGAAGCTTTCTTT. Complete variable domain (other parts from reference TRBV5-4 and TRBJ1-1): ETGVTQSPTHLIKTRGQQVTLRCSSQSGHNTVSWYQQALGQGPQFIFQYYREEENGRGNFPPRFSGLQFPNYSSELNVNALELDDSALYLCASSLIGGGFTEAFFGQGTRLTVV.

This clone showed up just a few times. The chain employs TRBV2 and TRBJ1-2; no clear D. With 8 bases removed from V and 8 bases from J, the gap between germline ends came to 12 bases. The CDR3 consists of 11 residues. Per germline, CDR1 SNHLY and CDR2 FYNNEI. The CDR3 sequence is CASLEGLGYTF. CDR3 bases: TGTGCCAGCCTAGAGGGTTTGGGCTACACCTTC. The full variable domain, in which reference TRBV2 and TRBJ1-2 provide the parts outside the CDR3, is EPEVTQTPSHQVTQMGQEVILRCVPISNHLYFYWYRQILGQKVEFLVSFYNNEISEKSEIFDDQFSVERPDGSNFTLKIRSTKLEDSAMYFCASLEGLGYTFGSGTRLTVV.

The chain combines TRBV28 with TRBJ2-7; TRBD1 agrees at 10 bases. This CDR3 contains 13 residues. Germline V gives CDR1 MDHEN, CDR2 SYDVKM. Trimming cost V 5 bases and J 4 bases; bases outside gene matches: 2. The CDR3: CASSRDRGYEQYF. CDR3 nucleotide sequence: TGTGCCAGCAGTAGGGACAGGGGTTACGAGCAGTACTTC.

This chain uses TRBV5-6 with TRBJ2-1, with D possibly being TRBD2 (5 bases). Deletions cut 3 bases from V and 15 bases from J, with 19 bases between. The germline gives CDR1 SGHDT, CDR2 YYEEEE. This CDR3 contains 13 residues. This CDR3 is CASSSRLDFWLFF. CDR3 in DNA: TGTGCCAGCAGCTCAAGACTGGACTTCTGGTTGTTCTTC.

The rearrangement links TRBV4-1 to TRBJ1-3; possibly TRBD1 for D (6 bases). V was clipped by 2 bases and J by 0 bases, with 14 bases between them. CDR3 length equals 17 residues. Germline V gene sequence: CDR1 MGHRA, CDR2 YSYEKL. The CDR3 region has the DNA TGCGCCAGCAGCCAACATTGGACCAGGGGCTCTGGAAACACCATATATTTT. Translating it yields CASSQHWTRGSGNTIYF.

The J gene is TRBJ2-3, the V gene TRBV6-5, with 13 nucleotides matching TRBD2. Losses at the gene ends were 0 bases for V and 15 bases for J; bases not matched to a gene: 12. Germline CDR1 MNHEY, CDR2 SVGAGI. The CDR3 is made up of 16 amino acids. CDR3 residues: CASSYSADTSGRAYYF. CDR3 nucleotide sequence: TGTGCCAGCAGTTACTCCGCAGATACTAGCGGGAGGGCGTACTATTTT.

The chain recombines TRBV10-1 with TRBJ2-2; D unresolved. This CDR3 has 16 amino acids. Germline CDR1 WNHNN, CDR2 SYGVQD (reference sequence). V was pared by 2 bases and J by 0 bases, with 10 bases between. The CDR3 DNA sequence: TGCGCCAGCAGTGAGGCTAGGCTAGCGAACACCGGGGAGCTGTTTTTT. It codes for CASSEARLANTGELFF.

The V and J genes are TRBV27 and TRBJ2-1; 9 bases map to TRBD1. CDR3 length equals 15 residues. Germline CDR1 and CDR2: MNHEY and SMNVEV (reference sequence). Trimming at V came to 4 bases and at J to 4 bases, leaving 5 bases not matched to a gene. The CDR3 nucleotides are TGTGCCAGCAGTTCCGACAGGGGGGCATACAATGAGCAGTTCTTC. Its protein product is CASSSDRGAYNEQFF.

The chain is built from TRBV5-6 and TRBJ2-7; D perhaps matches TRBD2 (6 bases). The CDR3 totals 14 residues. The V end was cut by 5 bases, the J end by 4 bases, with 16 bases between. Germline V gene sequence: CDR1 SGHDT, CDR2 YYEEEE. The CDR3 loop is CASRLRGTDYEQYF. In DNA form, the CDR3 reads TGTGCCAGCAGGCTACGGGGGACTGATTACGAGCAGTACTTC.

The CDR3 coding sequence is TGTGCCAGTAGCGGGGGGGAAGATACGCAGTATTTT. Amino acid sequence: CASSGGEDTQYF. The V and J genes are TRBV19 and TRBJ2-3, with 8 positions matching TRBD2. The CDR3 runs 12 residues. Losses at the gene ends were 6 bases for V and 5 bases for J; bases not matched to a gene: 1. CDR1 and CDR2 from the germline V gene are LNHDA and SQIVND (reference sequence).

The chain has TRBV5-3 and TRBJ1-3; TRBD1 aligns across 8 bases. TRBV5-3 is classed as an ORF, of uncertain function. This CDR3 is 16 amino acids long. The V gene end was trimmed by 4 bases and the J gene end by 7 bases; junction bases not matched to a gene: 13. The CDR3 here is CARSAPTGEGRNTIYF. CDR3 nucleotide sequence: TGTGCCAGAAGCGCCCCGACAGGGGAGGGTCGGAACACCATATATTTT.

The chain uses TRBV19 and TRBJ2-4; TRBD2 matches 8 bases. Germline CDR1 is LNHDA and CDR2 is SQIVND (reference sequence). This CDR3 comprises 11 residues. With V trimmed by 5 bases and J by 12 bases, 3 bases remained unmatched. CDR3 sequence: CASSPGLAQYF. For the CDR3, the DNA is TGTGCCAGTAGTCCTGGACTAGCTCAGTACTTC.

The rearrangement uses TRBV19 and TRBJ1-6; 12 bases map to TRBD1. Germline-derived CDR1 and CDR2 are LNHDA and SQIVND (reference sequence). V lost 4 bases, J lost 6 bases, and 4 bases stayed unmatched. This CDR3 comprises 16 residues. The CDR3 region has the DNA TGTGCCAGTAGTAGGGACAGGGGGCAGGGTAATTCACCCCTCCACTTT. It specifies CASSRDRGQGNSPLHF.

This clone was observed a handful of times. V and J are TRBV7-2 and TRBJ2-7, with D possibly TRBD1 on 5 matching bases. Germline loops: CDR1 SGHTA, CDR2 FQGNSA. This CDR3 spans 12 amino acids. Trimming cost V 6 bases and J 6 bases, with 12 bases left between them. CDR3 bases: TGTGCCAGCAGTTCCGTAGGGGTCGAGCAGTACTTC. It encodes CASSSVGVEQYF. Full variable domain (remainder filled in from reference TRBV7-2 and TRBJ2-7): GAGVSQSPSNKVTEKGKDVELRCDPISGHTALYWYRQSLGQGLEFLIYFQGNSAPDKSGLPSDRFSAERTGGSVSTLTIQRTQQEDSAVYLCASSSVGVEQYFGPGTRLTVT.

CDR3: CASSSSQGAWNQPQHF. The DNA for the CDR3 is TGTGCCAGCAGCTCCTCCCAGGGGGCCTGGAATCAGCCCCAGCATTTT. V is TRBV7-9 and J is TRBJ1-5; 8 nucleotides match TRBD1. The germline V gene encodes CDR1 SEHNR and CDR2 FQNEAQ (reference sequence). This CDR3 is 16 amino acids long. The junction had 9 bases not matched to a gene; V was cut back by 4 bases and J by 4 bases.

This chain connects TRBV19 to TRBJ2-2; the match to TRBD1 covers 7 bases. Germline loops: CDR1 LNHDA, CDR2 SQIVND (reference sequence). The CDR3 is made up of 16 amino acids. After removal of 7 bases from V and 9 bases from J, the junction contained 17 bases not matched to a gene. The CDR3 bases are TGTGCCAGTAACAACCGACAGGGTCCCCCGTTTCGGGAGCTGTTTTTT. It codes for CASNNRQGPPFRELFF. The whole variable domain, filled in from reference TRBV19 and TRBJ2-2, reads DGGITQSPKYLFRKEGQNVTLSCEQNLNHDAMYWYRQDPGQGLRLIYYSQIVNDFQKGDIAEGYSVSREKKESFPLTVTSAQKNPTAFYLCASNNRQGPPFRELFFGEGSRLTVL.

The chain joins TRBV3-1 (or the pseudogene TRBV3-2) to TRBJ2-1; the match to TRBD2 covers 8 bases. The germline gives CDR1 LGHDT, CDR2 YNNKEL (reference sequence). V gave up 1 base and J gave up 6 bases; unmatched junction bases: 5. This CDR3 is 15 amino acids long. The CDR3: CASSQASGSINEQFF. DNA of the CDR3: TGTGCCAGCAGCCAAGCGAGCGGGAGTATCAATGAGCAGTTCTTC.

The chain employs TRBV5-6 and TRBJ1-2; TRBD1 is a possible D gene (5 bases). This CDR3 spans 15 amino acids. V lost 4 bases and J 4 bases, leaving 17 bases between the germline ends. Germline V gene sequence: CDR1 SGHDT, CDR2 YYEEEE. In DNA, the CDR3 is TGTGCCAGCAGCCGATCTGGACAAAAGGCCTATGGCTACACCTTC. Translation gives CASSRSGQKAYGYTF.

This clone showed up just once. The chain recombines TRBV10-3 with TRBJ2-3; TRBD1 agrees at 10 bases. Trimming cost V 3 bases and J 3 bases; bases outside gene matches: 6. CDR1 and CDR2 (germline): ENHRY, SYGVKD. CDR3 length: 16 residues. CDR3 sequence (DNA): TGTGCCATCAGTGACCTCGGGACAGGGGCAACAGATACGCAGTATTTT. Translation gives CAISDLGTGATDTQYF.

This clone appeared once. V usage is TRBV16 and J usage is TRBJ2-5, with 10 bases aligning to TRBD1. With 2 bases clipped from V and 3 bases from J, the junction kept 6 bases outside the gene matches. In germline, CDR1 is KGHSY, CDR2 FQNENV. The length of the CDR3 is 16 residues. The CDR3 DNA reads TGTGCCAGCAGCCAAACGGGACAGGGGCCAAAAGAGACCCAGTACTTC. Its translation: CASSQTGQGPKETQYF.

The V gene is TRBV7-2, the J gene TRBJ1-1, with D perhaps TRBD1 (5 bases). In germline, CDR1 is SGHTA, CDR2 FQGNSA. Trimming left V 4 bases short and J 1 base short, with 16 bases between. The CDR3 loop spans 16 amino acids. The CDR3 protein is CASSSGLGHPNTEAFF. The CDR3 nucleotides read TGTGCCAGCAGCTCAGGTCTAGGACACCCGAACACTGAAGCTTTCTTT.

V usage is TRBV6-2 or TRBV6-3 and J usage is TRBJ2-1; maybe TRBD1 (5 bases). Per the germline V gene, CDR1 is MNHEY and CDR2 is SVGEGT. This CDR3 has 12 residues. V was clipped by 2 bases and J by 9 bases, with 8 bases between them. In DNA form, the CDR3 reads TGTGCCAGCAGTTACCGAGACAGTGAGCAGTTCTTC. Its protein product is CASSYRDSEQFF.

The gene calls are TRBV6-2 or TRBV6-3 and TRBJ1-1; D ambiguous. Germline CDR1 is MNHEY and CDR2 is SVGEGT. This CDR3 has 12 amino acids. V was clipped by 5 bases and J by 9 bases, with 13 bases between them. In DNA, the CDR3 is TGTGCCAGCAGTACGGCGGCAAATCAAGCTTTCTTT. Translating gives CASSTAANQAFF.